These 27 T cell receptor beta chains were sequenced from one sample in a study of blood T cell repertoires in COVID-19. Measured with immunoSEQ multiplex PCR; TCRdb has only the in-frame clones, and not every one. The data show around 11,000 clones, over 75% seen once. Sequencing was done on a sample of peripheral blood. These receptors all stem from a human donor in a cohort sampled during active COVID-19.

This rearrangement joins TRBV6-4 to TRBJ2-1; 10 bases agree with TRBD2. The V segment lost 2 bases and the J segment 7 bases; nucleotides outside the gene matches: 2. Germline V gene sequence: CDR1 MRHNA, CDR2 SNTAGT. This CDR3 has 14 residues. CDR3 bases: TGTGCCAGCAGTGACACTAGCGGGGTTAATGAGCAGTTCTTC. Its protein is CASSDTSGVNEQFF.

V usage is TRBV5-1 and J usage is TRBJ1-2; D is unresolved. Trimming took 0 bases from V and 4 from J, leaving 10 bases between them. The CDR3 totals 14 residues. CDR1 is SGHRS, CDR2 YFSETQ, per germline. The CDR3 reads CASSLVGDTYGYTF. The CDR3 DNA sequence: TGCGCCAGCAGCTTGGTCGGGGATACCTATGGCTACACCTTC.

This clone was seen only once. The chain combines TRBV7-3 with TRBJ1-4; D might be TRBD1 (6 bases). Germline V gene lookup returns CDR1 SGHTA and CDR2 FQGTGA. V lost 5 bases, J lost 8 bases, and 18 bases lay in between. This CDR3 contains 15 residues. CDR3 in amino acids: CASSPQGLRTEKLFF. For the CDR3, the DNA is TGTGCCAGCAGCCCCCAGGGGCTACGTACCGAAAAACTGTTTTTT.

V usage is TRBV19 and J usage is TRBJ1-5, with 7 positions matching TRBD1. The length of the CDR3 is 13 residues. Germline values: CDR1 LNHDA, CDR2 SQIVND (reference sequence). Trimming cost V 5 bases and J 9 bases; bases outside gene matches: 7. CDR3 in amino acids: CASSEQGSRPQHF. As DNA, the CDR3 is TGTGCCAGTAGTGAACAGGGGTCGCGGCCCCAGCATTTT.

The CDR3 spells CASSEDRIYGYTF. In DNA, the CDR3 is TGTGCCAGCAGTGAAGACAGAATCTATGGCTACACCTTC. V is TRBV6-1 and J is TRBJ1-2, with D unresolved. The CDR3 sequence is 13 residues long. V was cut by 1 base and J by 4 bases, with 7 bases left in between. Germline V gene lookup returns CDR1 MNHNS and CDR2 SASEGT.

CDR3 DNA: TGTGCCAGCAGCTTGTTCCTTAACTATGGCTACACCTTC. This translates into CASSLFLNYGYTF. The chain has TRBV5-5 and TRBJ1-2; D gene ambiguous. V lost 1 base, J lost 1 base, and 5 bases lay in between. The CDR3 totals 13 residues. CDR1 is SGHKS, CDR2 YYEKEE, per germline (reference sequence).

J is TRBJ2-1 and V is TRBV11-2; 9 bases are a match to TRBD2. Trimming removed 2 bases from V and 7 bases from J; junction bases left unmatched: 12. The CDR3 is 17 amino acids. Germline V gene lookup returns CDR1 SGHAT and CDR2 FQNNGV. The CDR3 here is CASSLWRRGGLGNEQFF. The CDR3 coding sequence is TGTGCCAGCAGCTTATGGAGGCGGGGGGGCCTGGGGAATGAGCAGTTCTTC.

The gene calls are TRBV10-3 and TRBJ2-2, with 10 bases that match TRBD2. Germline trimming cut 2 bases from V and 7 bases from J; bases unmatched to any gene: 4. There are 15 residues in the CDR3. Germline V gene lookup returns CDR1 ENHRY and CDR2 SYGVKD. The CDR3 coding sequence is TGTGCCATCAGTGAGGAGCGGGGGGGCGACGGGGAGCTGTTTTTT. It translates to CAISEERGGDGELFF.

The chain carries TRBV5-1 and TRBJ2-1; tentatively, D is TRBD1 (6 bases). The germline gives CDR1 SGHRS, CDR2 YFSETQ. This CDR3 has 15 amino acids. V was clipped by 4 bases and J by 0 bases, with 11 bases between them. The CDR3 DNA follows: TGCGCCAGCAGCGTACAGGGTAACTCCTACAATGAGCAGTTCTTC. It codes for CASSVQGNSYNEQFF.

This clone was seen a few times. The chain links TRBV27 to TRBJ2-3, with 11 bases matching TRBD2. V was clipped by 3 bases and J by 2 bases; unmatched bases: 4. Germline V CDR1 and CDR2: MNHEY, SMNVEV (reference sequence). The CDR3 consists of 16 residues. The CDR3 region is CASSFTSGGYTDTQYF. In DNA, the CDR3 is TGTGCCAGCAGTTTCACTAGCGGGGGTTACACAGATACGCAGTATTTT.

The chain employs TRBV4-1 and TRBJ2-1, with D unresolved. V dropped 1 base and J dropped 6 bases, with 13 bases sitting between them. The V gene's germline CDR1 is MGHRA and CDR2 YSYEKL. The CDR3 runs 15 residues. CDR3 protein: CASSQAPDWSNEQFF. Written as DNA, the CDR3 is TGCGCCAGCAGCCAAGCGCCCGACTGGTCCAATGAGCAGTTCTTC.

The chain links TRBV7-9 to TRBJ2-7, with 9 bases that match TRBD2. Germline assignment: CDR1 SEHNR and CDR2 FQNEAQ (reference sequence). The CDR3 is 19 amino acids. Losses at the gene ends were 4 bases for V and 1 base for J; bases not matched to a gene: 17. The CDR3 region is CASSSDRILAGPISYEQYF. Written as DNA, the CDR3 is TGTGCCAGCAGCTCCGACCGGATTCTAGCGGGGCCGATTTCCTACGAGCAGTACTTC.

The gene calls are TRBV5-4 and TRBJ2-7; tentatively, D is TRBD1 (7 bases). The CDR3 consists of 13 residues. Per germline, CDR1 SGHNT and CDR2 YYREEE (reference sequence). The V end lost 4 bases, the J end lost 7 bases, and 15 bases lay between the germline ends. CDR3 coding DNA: TGTGCCAGCAGCACGGACAGGAGGGGGGAGCAGTACTTC. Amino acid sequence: CASSTDRRGEQYF.

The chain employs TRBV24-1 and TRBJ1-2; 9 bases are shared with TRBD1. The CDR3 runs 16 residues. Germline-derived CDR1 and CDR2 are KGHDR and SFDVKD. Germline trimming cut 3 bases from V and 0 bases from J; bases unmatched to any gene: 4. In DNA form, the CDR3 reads TGTGCCACCAGTGATCCACAGGGGGCTTCTAACTATGGCTACACCTTC. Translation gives CATSDPQGASNYGYTF.

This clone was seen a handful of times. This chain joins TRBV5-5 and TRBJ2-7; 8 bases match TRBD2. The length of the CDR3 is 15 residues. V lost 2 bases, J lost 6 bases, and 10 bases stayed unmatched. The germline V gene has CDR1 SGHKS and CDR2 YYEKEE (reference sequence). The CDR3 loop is CASSFRLALGLEQYF. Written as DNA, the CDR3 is TGTGCCAGCAGCTTCAGACTAGCGTTGGGGCTCGAGCAGTACTTC.

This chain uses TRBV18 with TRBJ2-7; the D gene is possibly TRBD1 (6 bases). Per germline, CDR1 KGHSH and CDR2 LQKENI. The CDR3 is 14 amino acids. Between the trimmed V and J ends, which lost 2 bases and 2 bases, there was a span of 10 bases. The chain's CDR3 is CASSPRQVTYEQYF. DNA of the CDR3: TGTGCCAGCTCACCAAGACAGGTCACCTACGAGCAGTACTTC. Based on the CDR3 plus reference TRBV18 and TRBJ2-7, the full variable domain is NAGVMQNPRHLVRRRGQEARLRCSPMKGHSHVYWYRQLPEEGLKFMVYLQKENIIDESGMPKERFSAEFPKEGPSILRIQQVVRGDSAAYFCASSPRQVTYEQYFGPGTRLTVT.

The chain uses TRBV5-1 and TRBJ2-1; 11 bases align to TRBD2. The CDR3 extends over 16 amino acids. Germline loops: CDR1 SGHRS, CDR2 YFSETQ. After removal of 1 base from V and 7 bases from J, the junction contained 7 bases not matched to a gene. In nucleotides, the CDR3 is TGCGCCAGCAGCTTGTTGGTAGCGGGGGGGATTAATGAGCAGTTCTTC. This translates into CASSLLVAGGINEQFF.

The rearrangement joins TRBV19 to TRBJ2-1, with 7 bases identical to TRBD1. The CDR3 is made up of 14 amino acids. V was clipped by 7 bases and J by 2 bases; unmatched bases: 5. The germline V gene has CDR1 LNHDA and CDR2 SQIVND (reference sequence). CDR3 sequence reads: CASNRGAPYNEQFF. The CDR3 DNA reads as TGTGCCAGTAACAGGGGAGCGCCCTACAATGAGCAGTTCTTC. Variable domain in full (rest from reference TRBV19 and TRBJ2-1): DGGITQSPKYLFRKEGQNVTLSCEQNLNHDAMYWYRQDPGQGLRLIYYSQIVNDFQKGDIAEGYSVSREKKESFPLTVTSAQKNPTAFYLCASNRGAPYNEQFFGPGTRLTVL.

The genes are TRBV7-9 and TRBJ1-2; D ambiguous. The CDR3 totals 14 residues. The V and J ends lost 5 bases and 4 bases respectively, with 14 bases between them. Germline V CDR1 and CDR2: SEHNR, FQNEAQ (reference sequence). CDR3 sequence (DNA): TGTGCCAGCAGCCCCGGGTATCGGGTCTATGGCTACACCTTC. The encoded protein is CASSPGYRVYGYTF.

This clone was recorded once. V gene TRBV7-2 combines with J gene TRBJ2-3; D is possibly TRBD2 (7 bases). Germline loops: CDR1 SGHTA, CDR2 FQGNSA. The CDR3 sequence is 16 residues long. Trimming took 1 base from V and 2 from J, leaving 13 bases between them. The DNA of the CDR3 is TGTGCCAGCAGCTTAGGTCGCGGGGGCGTCACAGATACGCAGTATTTT. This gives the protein CASSLGRGGVTDTQYF.

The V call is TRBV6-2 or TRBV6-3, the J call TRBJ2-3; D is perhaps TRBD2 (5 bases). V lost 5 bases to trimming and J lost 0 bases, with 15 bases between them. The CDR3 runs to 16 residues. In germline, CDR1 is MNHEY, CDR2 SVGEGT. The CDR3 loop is CASSPFRSGSTDTQYF. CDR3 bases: TGTGCCAGCAGTCCCTTTAGAAGCGGTAGCACAGATACGCAGTATTTT.

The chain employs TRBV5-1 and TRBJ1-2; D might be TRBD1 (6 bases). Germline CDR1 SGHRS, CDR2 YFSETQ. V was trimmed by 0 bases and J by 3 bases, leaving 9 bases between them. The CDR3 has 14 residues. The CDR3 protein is CASSLVGGDYGYTF. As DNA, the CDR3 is TGCGCCAGCAGCTTGGTAGGGGGGGACTATGGCTACACCTTC.

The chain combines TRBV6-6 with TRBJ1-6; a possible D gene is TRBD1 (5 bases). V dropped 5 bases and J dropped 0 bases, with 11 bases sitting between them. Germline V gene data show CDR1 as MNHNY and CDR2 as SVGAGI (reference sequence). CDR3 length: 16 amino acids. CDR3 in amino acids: CASSPYDSSYNSPLHF. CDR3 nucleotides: TGTGCCAGCAGTCCTTATGACAGCTCCTATAATTCACCCCTCCACTTT.

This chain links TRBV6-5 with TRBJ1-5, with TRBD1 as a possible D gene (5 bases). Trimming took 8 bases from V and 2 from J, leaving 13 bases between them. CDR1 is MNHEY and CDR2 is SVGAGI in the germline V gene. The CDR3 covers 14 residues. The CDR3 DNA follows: TGTGCCAGCCACGAAGGGACTGGCAATCAGCCCCAGCATTTT. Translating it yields CASHEGTGNQPQHF.

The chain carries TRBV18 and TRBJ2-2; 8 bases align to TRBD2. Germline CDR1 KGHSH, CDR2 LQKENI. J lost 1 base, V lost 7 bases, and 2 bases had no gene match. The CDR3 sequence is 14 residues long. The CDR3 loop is CASLSGGNTGELFF. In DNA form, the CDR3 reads TGTGCCAGCTTGAGCGGGGGGAACACCGGGGAGCTGTTTTTT. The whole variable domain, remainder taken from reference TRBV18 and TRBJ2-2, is NAGVMQNPRHLVRRRGQEARLRCSPMKGHSHVYWYRQLPEEGLKFMVYLQKENIIDESGMPKERFSAEFPKEGPSILRIQQVVRGDSAAYFCASLSGGNTGELFFGEGSRLTVL.

CDR3 protein: CASSHPGTANYGYTF. CDR3 nucleotides: TGTGCCAGCAGCCATCCCGGGACAGCTAACTATGGCTACACCTTC. The gene calls are TRBV6-5 and TRBJ1-2; 7 positions match TRBD1. The CDR3 sequence is 15 residues long. J gave up 0 bases and V 6 bases, and 7 bases lay outside the gene matches. Germline-derived CDR1 and CDR2 are MNHEY and SVGAGI.

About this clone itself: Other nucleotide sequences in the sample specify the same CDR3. The CDR3 nucleotides are TGCGCCAGCAGCTTGAAGCTGGACACTGAAGCTTTCTTT. Protein sequence: CASSLKLDTEAFF. V usage is TRBV5-1 and J usage is TRBJ1-1; no firm D call. This CDR3 has 13 amino acids. Germline values: CDR1 SGHRS, CDR2 YFSETQ. Trimming took 1 base from V and 3 from J, leaving 7 bases between them.